This T cell receptor (beta chain) appears in the sequencing data of a study of T cells in Graves' hyperthyroidism and ophthalmopathy. About the research overall: Pretreatment peripheral blood was obtained at initial diagnosis. Regarding the study as a whole: Most thyroid clonotypes that were expanded above 0.001 also turned up in blood.

CDR3 length: 15 residues. Germline V gene data show CDR1 as SEHNR and CDR2 as FQNEAQ (reference sequence). Trimming removed 2 bases from V and 1 base from J, with 9 bases in between. This clonotype was detected many times. The antigen is not known. Authors of the study amplified TCR beta CDR3 regions from RNA transcripts. In the first-round RT-PCR of the TCR CDR3, the HTBI primer set was used. Using its own MiXCR run on the multiplex PCR reads, TCRdb lists one record per CDR3 protein. The sample comprises a few hundred thousand distinct CDR3 sequences, about 15% of which are singletons, and about an eighth rests with the top ten.

The origin of this receptor is a woman aged 40 to 49 with Graves' hyperthyroidism that later progressed to Graves' ophthalmopathy. V is TRBV7-9 and J is TRBJ1-3; D might be TRBD1 (5 bases). Sequenced input: blood. The CDR3 nucleotides are TGTGCCAGCAGCTTAACAGGAGGGTCTGGAAACACCATATATTTT. Translating gives CASSLTGGSGNTIYF.